One and the same sample provided the 8 T cell receptor beta chains below, sequenced in a study of TIL therapy for anti-PD-1-resistant metastatic lung cancer. The time point denotes: pre-treatment sample, taken before nivolumab and TIL therapy. The libraries were made with immunoSEQ v3. Produced via immunoSEQ multiplex PCR; TCRdb's table is partial and in-frame only. The table records about 32,000 clones, roughly 69% of them present only once. Sequenced here: blood, sampled at baseline. The source is a woman aged 30-79 years with non-small cell lung cancer.

The chain carries TRBV11-3 and TRBJ2-1, with D unclear. The germline gives CDR1 SGHNT, CDR2 YENEEA. The CDR3 totals 15 residues. V shed 0 bases and J shed 0 bases, with 6 bases lying between them. Here the CDR3 DNA reads TGTGCCAGCAGCTTAGAAAGTAGCTCCTACAATGAGCAGTTCTTC. This sequence encodes CASSLESSSYNEQFF.

This clone was picked up a small number of times. The V and J genes are TRBV30 and TRBJ1-2; no firm D call. The germline V gene encodes CDR1 GTSNPN and CDR2 SVGIG (reference sequence). This CDR3 contains 15 residues. V was clipped by 2 bases and J by 6 bases, with 19 bases between them. CDR3 residues: CAWSNTRGGEDGYTF. The CDR3 DNA reads TGTGCCTGGAGTAATACCCGGGGAGGTGAGGATGGCTACACCTTC.

CDR3 amino acids: CASSPSGGIFYGYTF. In DNA form, the CDR3 reads TGTGCCAGCAGCCCGTCCGGGGGTATCTTCTATGGCTACACCTTC. The V and J genes are TRBV5-4 and TRBJ1-2; TRBD1 might be the D (5 bases). The ends were cut back, 4 bases at V and 4 bases at J, with 17 bases in the middle. The CDR3 is made up of 15 amino acids. Per germline, CDR1 SGHNT and CDR2 YYREEE (reference sequence).

CDR3 region: CASSAGLVQETQYF. The CDR3 region has the DNA TGTGCCAGCAGTGCGGGACTAGTCCAAGAGACCCAGTACTTC. V usage is TRBV6-1 and J usage is TRBJ2-5, with 8 bases identical to TRBD2. Germline V gives CDR1 MNHNS, CDR2 SASEGT. The trim removed 4 bases at V and 1 base at J, leaving 2 bases unmatched. The CDR3 covers 14 residues.

The CDR3 sequence is CASSPDGLGQADTQYF. DNA of the CDR3: TGTGCCAGCTCACCGGATGGGCTCGGGCAGGCAGATACGCAGTATTTT. The genes are TRBV18 and TRBJ2-3; D uncertain. The germline V gene has CDR1 KGHSH and CDR2 LQKENI. CDR3 length: 16 residues. V lost 3 bases and J lost 4, with 17 bases in between.

This CDR3 is CASRGWGVGAGELFF. The CDR3 coding sequence is TGCGCCAGCAGGGGTTGGGGGGTAGGCGCCGGGGAGCTGTTTTTT. The chain uses TRBV10-1 and TRBJ2-2; possible D gene TRBD2, 6 bases. In germline, CDR1 is WNHNN, CDR2 SYGVQD (reference sequence). CDR3 length: 15 amino acids. Trimming took off 6 bases at V and 6 bases at J, with 17 bases between the two ends.

The chain uses TRBV5-1 and TRBJ1-3, with D unresolved. In germline, CDR1 is SGHRS, CDR2 YFSETQ. The CDR3 is made up of 14 amino acids. V was shortened by 3 bases and J by 4 bases, with 11 bases between the two germline ends. CDR3 residues: CASSWEFGGNTIYF. The CDR3 DNA reads as TGCGCCAGCAGCTGGGAGTTTGGAGGAAACACCATATATTTT.

The chain combines TRBV4-1 with TRBJ2-1, with 10 bases aligning to TRBD2. V lost 4 bases and J lost 5; bases outside the gene matches: 14. Germline V gene sequence: CDR1 MGHRA, CDR2 YSYEKL. The CDR3 runs 18 residues. CDR3 sequence reads: CASSLDPITSGMNNEQFF. Here the CDR3 DNA reads TGCGCCAGCAGCCTTGACCCCATAACTAGCGGGATGAACAATGAGCAGTTCTTC.